This TCR beta chain is drawn from a study of shared clonotypes between healthy human individuals (dated by TCRdb to 2018 to 2021). A note on the overall study: A few men and a couple of women, aged 18 to 49 years, made up the cohort. Different laboratories and diverse techniques were used to prepare libraries and sequence TCR repertoires, to increase sequencing depth and limit assay-specific biases. Between about 0.8 and 8.9 billion PBMCs per donor were obtained by leukapheresis. Blood TCR repertoires of roughly five healthy adults were deeply sequenced to estimate repertoire size and the extent of clonotype sharing between individuals. For each donor, CD4 naive and CD4 memory were each run on three plates, CD8 naive on two plates, and CD8 memory on one plate.

TCR CDR3 regions were amplified from genomic DNA by multiplex PCR using the deep immunoSEQ assay. Extracted genomic DNA from each cell subset was spread evenly across all wells of several immunoSEQ 96-well plates, with each plate serving as a replicate. For sorted subsets, 200 to 250 ng genomic DNA, equal to about 30,000 T cell genomes, was loaded into each replicate PCR. The purified libraries were quantified using a Qubit 3.0 fluorometer, sized with a Bioanalyzer 2100, and then quantified again using the KAPA Library Quantification kit. Each immunoSEQ 96-well plate was sequenced on its own single-read 150-cycle Illumina NextSeq 550 flow cell. The authors' pipeline ran thus. Because the immunoSEQ output held only junctional sequences and lacked quality scores, the filtering could not match the filtering applied to full-length reads. Sequences were annotated with PyIR, a Python wrapper for IgBLAST v1.9, and V/J genes and CDR3 were assigned using IMGT germline references. Reads were filtered out if the reads had weak V/J assignments (E-value above 1e-6), no CDR3, stop codons, out-of-frame junctions, or ambiguous translated residues. V3J clonotypes were defined by identical inferred V gene, J gene, and CDR3 amino acid sequence. To compute the percentage overlap between repertoires, the number of shared unique clonotypes was divided by the size of the smaller repertoire. Repertoire richness was assessed with RTK rarefaction, the Chao1 estimator, and Recon v2.1 estimates of unobserved clonotypes. Generation probabilities for all TCRbeta clonotypes obtained by the gDNA method from a handful of donors were computed using OLGA. TCRdb stores this immuneACCESS table with in-frame sequences only. Part of the clones is absent; in the studies checked, under half of the shortfall reflects unresolved V genes, and no reason is known for the rest. V and J calls and clone size are copied from that table; D and trimming were computed from the DNA. The sample records about 2.1 million clones, 85% to 95% of which are singletons. Of the sample, 1.5% to 2% is held by the ten largest clones.

From the germline V gene (reference sequence), CDR1 is MNHEY and CDR2 is SMNVEV. Deletion took 8 bases off V and 2 bases off J, with a span of 16 bases between the germline ends. From cysteine to phenylalanine, the CDR3 is 14 amino acids long. The read is trimmed to its CDR3 DNA, 42 bases read in frame from base 1. A remark on this clone: Its recognized antigen is unknown. No much larger clone is present one base from it, and per-base qualities are unavailable.

CD8 naive samples consisted of CD45RO-negative cells that were positively selected for CCR7, yielding a CD45RA+CCR7+ population without TemRA cells. The donors were healthy, HIV-negative adults with no recently reported acute infections or vaccinations. Every donor was a Caucasian adult living in Nashville, Tennessee, USA. Blood was collected by leukapheresis, and PBMCs were isolated by Ficoll-Histopaque density gradient centrifugation and then cryopreserved in liquid nitrogen vapor phase. Analytical flow cytometry was used to check the purity and quantity of every magnetically sorted T cell population. Genomic DNA was isolated from every sorted fraction and measured by UV absorbance on a Nanodrop 2000c. What the work shows at the level of the full study, not this receptor alone: Compared with non-shared clonotypes, the clonotypes found in all four sorted-subset donors had higher generation probabilities. Even with the large sequencing depth, rarefaction of the sorted-subset datasets indicated that sequencing was incomplete. Sampling was restricted to blood, and TCR repertoires in tissues likely differ from the TCR repertoires found in blood. Naive subsets generally had larger estimated clonotype richness than memory subsets did. Sharing across a few donors was observed for approximately 5% of naive CD4, 3.5% of naive CD8, about 2.3% of memory CD4, and approximately 0.41% of memory CD8 clonotypes. The genetic and exposure-history diversity represented was limited by the small number of donors. Based on pairwise subsampling, the degree of clonotype sharing among donors was expected to be affected by sequencing depth.

This receptor was obtained from a man aged 18 to 30 in good health. Some clones in this sample may be carry-over from other donors' samples. The chain is made from TRBV27 and TRBJ2-7; confidence is insufficient to name the D gene. The specimen sequenced was naive CD8+ T cells from PBMCs. What the cell subset or site label conveys for this sample: CD45RA+CCR7+. The CDR3 region has the sequence CASHPIRPTYEQYF. The nucleotide sequence reads as follows: TGTGCCAGCCACCCCATCCGGCCCACCTACGAGCAGTACTTC.